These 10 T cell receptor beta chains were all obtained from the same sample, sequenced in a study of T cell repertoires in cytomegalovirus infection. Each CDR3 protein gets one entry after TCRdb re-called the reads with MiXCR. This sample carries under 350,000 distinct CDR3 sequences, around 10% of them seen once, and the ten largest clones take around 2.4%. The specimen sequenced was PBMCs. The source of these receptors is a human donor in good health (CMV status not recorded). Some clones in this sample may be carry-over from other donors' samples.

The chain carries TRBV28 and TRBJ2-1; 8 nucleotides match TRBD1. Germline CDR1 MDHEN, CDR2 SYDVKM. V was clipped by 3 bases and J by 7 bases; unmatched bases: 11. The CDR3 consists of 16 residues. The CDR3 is CASSFGTGRFGNEQFF. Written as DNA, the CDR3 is TGTGCCAGCAGTTTTGGGACAGGTCGTTTCGGGAATGAGCAGTTCTTC.

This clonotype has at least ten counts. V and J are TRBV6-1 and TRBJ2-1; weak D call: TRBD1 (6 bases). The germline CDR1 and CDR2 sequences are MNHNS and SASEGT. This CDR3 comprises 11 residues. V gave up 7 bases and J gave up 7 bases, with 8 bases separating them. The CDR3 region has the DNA TGTGCCAGCACTCAGGGGAATGAGCAGTTCTTC. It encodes CASTQGNEQFF.

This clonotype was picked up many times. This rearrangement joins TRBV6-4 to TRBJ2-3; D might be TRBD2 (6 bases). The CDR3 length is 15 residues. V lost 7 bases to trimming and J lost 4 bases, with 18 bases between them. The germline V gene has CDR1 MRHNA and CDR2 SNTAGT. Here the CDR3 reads CASTEGGSNADTQYF. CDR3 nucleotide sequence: TGTGCCAGCACCGAGGGAGGCAGCAACGCAGATACGCAGTATTTT.

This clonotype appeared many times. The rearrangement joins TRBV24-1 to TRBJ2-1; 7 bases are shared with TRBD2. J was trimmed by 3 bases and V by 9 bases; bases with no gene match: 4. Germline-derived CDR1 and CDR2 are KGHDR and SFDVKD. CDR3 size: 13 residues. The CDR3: CATLGGIYNEQFF. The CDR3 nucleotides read TGTGCCACCCTGGGAGGGATCTACAATGAGCAGTTCTTC.

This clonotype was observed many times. CDR3 nucleotide sequence: TGTGCCAGTAGTCCGTCGGGGGATAGCAATCAGCCCCAGCATTTT. Its translation: CASSPSGDSNQPQHF. The gene calls are TRBV19 and TRBJ1-5; D perhaps matches TRBD1 (5 bases). From germline, CDR1 is LNHDA and CDR2 SQIVND (reference sequence). The CDR3 contains 15 residues. V lost 5 bases and J 0 bases, leaving 11 bases between the germline ends.

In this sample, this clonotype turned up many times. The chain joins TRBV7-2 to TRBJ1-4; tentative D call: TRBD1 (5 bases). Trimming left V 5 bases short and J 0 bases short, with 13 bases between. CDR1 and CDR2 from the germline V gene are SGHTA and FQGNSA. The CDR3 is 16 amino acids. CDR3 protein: CASSGGLGATNEKLFF. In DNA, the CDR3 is TGTGCCAGCAGCGGGGGTCTGGGGGCAACTAATGAAAAACTGTTTTTT.

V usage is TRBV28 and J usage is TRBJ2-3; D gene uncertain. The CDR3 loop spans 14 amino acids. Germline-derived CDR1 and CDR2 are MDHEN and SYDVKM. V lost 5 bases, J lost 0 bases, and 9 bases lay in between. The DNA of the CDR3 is TGTGCCAGCAGTCCTCACGGCAGCACAGATACGCAGTATTTT. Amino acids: CASSPHGSTDTQYF. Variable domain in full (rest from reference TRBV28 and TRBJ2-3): DVKVTQSSRYLVKRTGEKVFLECVQDMDHENMFWYRQDPGLGLRLIYFSYDVKMKEKGDIPEGYSVSREKKERFSLILESASTNQTSMYLCASSPHGSTDTQYFGPGTRLTVL.

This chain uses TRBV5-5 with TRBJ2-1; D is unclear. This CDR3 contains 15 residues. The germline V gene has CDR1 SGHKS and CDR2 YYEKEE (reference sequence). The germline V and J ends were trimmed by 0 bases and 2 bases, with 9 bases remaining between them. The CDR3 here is CASSLVVRAYNEQFF. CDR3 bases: TGTGCCAGCAGCTTGGTGGTGCGCGCCTACAATGAGCAGTTCTTC.

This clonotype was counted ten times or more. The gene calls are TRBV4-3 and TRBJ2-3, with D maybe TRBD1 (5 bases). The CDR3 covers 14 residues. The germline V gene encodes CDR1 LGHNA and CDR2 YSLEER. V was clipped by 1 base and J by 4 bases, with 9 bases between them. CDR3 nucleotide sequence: TGCGCCAGCAGCCAAGGAAGGGGCCCAGATACGCAGTATTTT. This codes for CASSQGRGPDTQYF.

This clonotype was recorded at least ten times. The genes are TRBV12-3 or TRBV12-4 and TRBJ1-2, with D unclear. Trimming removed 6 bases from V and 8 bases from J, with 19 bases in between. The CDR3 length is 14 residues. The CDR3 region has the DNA TGTGCCAGCAGCTTCAAGGTCAACCCTCAGGGCTACACCTTC. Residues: CASSFKVNPQGYTF.